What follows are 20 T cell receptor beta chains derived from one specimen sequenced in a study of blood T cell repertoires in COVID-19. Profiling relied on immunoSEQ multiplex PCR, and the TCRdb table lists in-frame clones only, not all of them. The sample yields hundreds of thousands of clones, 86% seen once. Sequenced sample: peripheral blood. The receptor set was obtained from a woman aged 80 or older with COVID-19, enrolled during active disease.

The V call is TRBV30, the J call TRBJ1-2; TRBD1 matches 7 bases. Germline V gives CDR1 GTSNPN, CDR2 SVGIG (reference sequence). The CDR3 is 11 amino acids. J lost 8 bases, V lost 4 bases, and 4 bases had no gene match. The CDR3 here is CAWNQGGGYTF. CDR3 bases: TGTGCCTGGAATCAGGGGGGAGGCTACACCTTC.

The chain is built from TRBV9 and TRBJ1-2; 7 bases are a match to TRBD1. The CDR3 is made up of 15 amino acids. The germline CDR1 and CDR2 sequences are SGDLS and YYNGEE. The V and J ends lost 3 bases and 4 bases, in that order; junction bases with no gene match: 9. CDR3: CASSASPTGVYGYTF. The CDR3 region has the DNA TGTGCCAGCAGCGCTTCTCCTACAGGGGTCTATGGCTACACCTTC.

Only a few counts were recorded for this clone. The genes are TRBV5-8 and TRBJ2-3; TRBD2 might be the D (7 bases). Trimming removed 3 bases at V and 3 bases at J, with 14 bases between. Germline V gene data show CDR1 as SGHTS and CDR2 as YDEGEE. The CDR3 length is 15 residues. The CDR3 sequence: CASSSWGGRTDTQYF. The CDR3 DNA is TGTGCCAGCAGCTCATGGGGGGGCCGGACAGATACGCAGTATTTT.

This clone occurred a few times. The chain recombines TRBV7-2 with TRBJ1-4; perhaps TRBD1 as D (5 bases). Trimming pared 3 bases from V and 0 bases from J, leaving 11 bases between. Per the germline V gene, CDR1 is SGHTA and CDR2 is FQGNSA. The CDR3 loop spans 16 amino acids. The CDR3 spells CASSLAGRATNEKLFF. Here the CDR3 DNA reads TGTGCCAGCAGCTTGGCAGGGAGGGCAACTAATGAAAAACTGTTTTTT.

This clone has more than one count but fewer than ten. The CDR3, as DNA: TGTGCCAGCAGCCTCGGGACAGGGCCTGGTAATGAAAAACTGTTTTTT. It codes for CASSLGTGPGNEKLFF. The chain links TRBV4-2 to TRBJ1-4, with TRBD1 identical over 9 bases. Germline V gives CDR1 LGHNA, CDR2 YNFKEQ. The CDR3 has 16 amino acids. The trim removed 4 bases at V and 4 bases at J, leaving 7 bases unmatched.

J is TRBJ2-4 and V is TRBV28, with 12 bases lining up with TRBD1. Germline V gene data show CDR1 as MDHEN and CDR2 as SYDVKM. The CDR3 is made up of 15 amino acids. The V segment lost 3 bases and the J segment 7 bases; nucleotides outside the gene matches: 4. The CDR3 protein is CASSLGGQGANIQYF. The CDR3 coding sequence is TGTGCCAGCAGTTTGGGGGGACAGGGGGCCAACATTCAGTACTTC.

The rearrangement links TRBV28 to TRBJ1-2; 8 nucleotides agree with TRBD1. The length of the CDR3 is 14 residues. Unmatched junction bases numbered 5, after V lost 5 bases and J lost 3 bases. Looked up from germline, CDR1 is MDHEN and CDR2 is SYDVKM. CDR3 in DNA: TGTGCCAGCAGTCTCCTGACAGGGGACTATGGCTACACCTTC. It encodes CASSLLTGDYGYTF.

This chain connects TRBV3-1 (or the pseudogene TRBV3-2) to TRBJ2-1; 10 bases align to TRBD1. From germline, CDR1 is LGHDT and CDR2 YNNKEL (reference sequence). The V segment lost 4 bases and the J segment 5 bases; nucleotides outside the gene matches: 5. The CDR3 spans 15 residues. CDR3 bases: TGTGCCAGCAGCCGGGGGACAGGGGTCCACAATGAGCAGTTCTTC. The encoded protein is CASSRGTGVHNEQFF.

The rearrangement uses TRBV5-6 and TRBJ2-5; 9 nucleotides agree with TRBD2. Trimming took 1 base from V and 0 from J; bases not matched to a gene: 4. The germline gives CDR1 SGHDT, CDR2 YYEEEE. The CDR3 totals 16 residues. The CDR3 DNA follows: TGTGCCAGCAGCTTGATCGCTAGCGGGGACCAAGAGACCCAGTACTTC. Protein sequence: CASSLIASGDQETQYF. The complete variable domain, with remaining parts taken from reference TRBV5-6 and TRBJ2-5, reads DAGVTQSPTHLIKTRGQQVTLRCSPKSGHDTVSWYQQALGQGPQFIFQYYEEEERQRGNFPDRFSGHQFPNYSSELNVNALLLGDSALYLCASSLIASGDQETQYFGPGTRLLVL.

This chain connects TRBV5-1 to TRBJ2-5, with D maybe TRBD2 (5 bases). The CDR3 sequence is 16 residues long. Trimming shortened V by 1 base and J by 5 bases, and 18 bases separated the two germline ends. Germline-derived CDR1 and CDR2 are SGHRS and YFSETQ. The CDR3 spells CASSLRPGERMETQYF. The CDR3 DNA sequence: TGCGCCAGCAGCTTGCGTCCCGGGGAGCGTATGGAGACCCAGTACTTC.

The CDR3 is CASSPGGDTEAFF. Here the CDR3 DNA reads TGTGCCAGCAGTCCAGGAGGGGACACTGAAGCTTTCTTT. This chain joins TRBV9 and TRBJ1-1; D might be TRBD1 (5 bases). Trimming pared 5 bases from V and 3 bases from J, leaving 11 bases between. Per the germline V gene, CDR1 is SGDLS and CDR2 is YYNGEE. The CDR3 length is 13 residues.

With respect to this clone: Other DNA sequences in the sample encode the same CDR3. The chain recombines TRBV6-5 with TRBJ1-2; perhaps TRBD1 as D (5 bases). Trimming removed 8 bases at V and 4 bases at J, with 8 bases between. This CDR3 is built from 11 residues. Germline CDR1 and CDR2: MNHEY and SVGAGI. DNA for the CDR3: TGTGCCAGCTCCCAGGGCTATGGCTACACCTTC. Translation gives CASSQGYGYTF.

In nucleotides, the CDR3 is TGTGCCAGTACCCCCTTCGGCGGGAGGGGGTACAATGAGCAGTTCTTC. Translated, it gives CASTPFGGRGYNEQFF. V gene TRBV19 combines with J gene TRBJ2-1, with 9 bases that match TRBD2. V dropped 7 bases and J dropped 4; count of bases not matched to a gene: 11. This CDR3 spans 16 amino acids. Germline CDR1 LNHDA, CDR2 SQIVND (reference sequence).

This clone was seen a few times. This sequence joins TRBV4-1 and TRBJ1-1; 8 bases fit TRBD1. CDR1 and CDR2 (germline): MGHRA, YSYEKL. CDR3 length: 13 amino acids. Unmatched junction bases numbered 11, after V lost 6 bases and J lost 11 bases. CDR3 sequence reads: CASRGQGASEAFF. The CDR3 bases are TGCGCCAGCAGGGGCCAGGGGGCGTCGGAGGCTTTCTTT.

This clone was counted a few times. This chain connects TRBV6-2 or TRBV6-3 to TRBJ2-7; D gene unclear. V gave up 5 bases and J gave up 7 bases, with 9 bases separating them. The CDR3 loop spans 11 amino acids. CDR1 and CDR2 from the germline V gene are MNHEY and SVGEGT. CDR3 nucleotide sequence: TGTGCCAGCAGTGACAACAGAGAGCAGTACTTC. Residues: CASSDNREQYF.

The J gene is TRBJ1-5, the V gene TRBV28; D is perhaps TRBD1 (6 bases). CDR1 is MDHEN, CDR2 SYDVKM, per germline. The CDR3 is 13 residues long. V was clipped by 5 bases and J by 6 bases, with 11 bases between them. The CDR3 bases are TGTGCCAGCAGTGCCTTGGGGGCTCAGCCCCAGCATTTT. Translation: CASSALGAQPQHF. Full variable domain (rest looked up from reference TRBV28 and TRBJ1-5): DVKVTQSSRYLVKRTGEKVFLECVQDMDHENMFWYRQDPGLGLRLIYFSYDVKMKEKGDIPEGYSVSREKKERFSLILESASTNQTSMYLCASSALGAQPQHFGDGTRLSIL.

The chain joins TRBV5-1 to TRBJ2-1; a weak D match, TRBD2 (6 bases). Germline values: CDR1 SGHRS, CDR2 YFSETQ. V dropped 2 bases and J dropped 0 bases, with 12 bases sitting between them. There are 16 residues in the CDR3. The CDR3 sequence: CASSFTGGASYNEQFF. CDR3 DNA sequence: TGCGCCAGCAGCTTTACCGGGGGTGCCTCCTACAATGAGCAGTTCTTC.

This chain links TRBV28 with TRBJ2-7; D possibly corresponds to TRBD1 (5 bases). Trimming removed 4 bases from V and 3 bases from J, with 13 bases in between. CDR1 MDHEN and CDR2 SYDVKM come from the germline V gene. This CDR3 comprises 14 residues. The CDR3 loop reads CASSYLRASYEQYF. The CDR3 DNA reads TGTGCCAGCAGTTATCTCAGGGCTAGCTACGAGCAGTACTTC.

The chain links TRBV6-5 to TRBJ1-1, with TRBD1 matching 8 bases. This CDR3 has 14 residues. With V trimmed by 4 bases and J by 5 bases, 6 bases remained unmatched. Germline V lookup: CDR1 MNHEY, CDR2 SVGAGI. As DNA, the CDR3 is TGTGCCAGCAGTTCCGACAGGGGATGGACTGAAGCTTTCTTT. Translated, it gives CASSSDRGWTEAFF.

CDR3 protein: CASSLAPGLAFQETQYF. The CDR3, as DNA: TGTGCCAGCAGCTTAGCGCCGGGACTAGCGTTCCAAGAGACCCAGTACTTC. The V call is TRBV7-9, the J call TRBJ2-5, with 10 bases fitting TRBD2. V dropped 0 bases and J dropped 1; count of bases not matched to a gene: 5. CDR3 size: 17 residues. Per germline, CDR1 SEHNR and CDR2 FQNEAQ (reference sequence). Full variable domain (remainder filled in from reference TRBV7-9 and TRBJ2-5): DTGVSQNPRHKITKRGQNVTFRCDPISEHNRLYWYRQTLGQGPEFLTYFQNEAQLEKSRLLSDRFSAERPKGSFSTLEIQRTEQGDSAMYLCASSLAPGLAFQETQYFGPGTRLLVL.